The next 26 T cell receptor beta chains were all read from a single sample in a study of CD8 T cells in Susac syndrome. RNA totalling roughly 0.45 to 1 ug underwent reverse transcription with random hexamers. TCRdb re-analysed the immunoSEQ multiplex PCR reads in MiXCR, keeping a single row per CDR3 protein. The sample contains about 150,000 distinct CDR3 sequences, about 95% of which appear only once. The sequenced material came from CD8+ T cells from PBMCs. Source of these receptors: a human donor with multiple sclerosis.

The chain has TRBV11-1 and TRBJ1-1, with D unresolved. The CDR3 runs 20 residues. Germline CDR1 reads SGHAT; CDR2 reads FQDESV (reference sequence). V gave up 5 bases and J gave up 1 base, with 29 bases separating them. The CDR3 nucleotides read TGTGCCAGCAGCGCAAACAGCAGTCCAGGCCCAGTTTCCCAGAACACTGAAGCTTTCTTT. It is translated as CASSANSSPGPVSQNTEAFF.

This rearrangement joins TRBV25-1 to TRBJ1-2; TRBD1 is a possible D gene (5 bases). The V and J ends lost 1 base and 3 bases respectively, with 15 bases between them. The CDR3 totals 16 residues. Germline V gene data show CDR1 as MGHDK and CDR2 as SYGVNS. The CDR3 DNA reads TGTGCCAGCAGTGAATTTAGGGAGGGGAGTGACTATGGCTACACCTTC. It codes for CASSEFREGSDYGYTF.

The CDR3 coding sequence is TGTGCCAGCAGCCCACGGGACATTGGCAATCAGCCCCAGCATTTT. This sequence encodes CASSPRDIGNQPQHF. The chain recombines TRBV27 with TRBJ1-5, with a weak D call TRBD1 (6 bases). V was clipped by 6 bases and J by 2 bases, with 14 bases between them. This CDR3 region has 15 residues. Germline CDR1 and CDR2: MNHEY and SMNVEV (reference sequence).

The rearrangement joins TRBV28 to TRBJ2-7, with a weak D call TRBD1 (5 bases). The V end lost 6 bases, the J end lost 0 bases, and 12 bases lay between the germline ends. The V gene's germline CDR1 is MDHEN and CDR2 SYDVKM. The CDR3 is 14 residues long. CDR3 in amino acids: CASSPGHSSYEQYV. CDR3 coding DNA: TGTGCCAGCAGCCCCGGACATAGCTCCTACGAGCAGTACGTC.

The V call is TRBV29-1, the J call TRBJ2-4; 7 bases match TRBD2. CDR1 and CDR2 (germline): SQVTM, ANQGSEA. The CDR3 has 16 residues. With 1 base clipped from V and 2 bases from J, the junction kept 8 bases outside the gene matches. The CDR3 DNA is TGCAGCGTTGAAGGGCTGTCGGGGGGAACCAAAAACATTCAGTACTTC. Residues: CSVEGLSGGTKNIQYF.

This chain links TRBV27 with TRBJ2-3; 7 bases map to TRBD1. The CDR3 runs 14 residues. Per germline, CDR1 MNHEY and CDR2 SMNVEV (reference sequence). V lost 5 bases to trimming and J lost 1 base; unmatched junction nucleotides: 3. CDR3 nucleotides: TGTGCCAGCAGTACTCAGGGGGGCACAGATACGCAGTATTTT. This encodes CASSTQGGTDTQYF.

This chain links TRBV20-1 with TRBJ1-2; D possibly corresponds to TRBD1 (6 bases). This CDR3 region has 13 residues. With 6 bases removed from V and 3 bases from J, the gap between germline ends came to 14 bases. CDR1 and CDR2 from the germline V gene are DFQATT and SNEGSKA (reference sequence). Here the CDR3 reads CSATRGYDYGYTF. The CDR3 bases are TGCAGTGCGACCAGGGGTTACGACTATGGCTACACCTTC.

V gene TRBV14 combines with J gene TRBJ2-1, with 8 bases identical to TRBD2. CDR3 length: 14 residues. The J segment lost 2 bases and the V segment lost 5 bases, leaving 2 bases of the junction unmatched. The V gene's germline CDR1 is SGHDN and CDR2 FVKESK. CDR3 nucleotide sequence: TGTGCCAGCAGCGACGGGGGGGCCTACAATGAGCAGTTCTTC. This codes for CASSDGGAYNEQFF.

V and J are TRBV6-5 and TRBJ1-5; 12 bases are shared with TRBD1. With 4 bases clipped from V and 5 bases from J, the junction kept 9 bases outside the gene matches. The length of the CDR3 is 17 residues. Germline V gives CDR1 MNHEY, CDR2 SVGAGI. CDR3 sequence: CASSLSPGQGAHQPQHF. DNA of the CDR3: TGTGCCAGCAGTTTGTCACCGGGACAGGGGGCCCATCAGCCCCAGCATTTT.

The chain uses TRBV2 and TRBJ2-5, with D perhaps TRBD2 (5 bases). The germline V gene encodes CDR1 SNHLY and CDR2 FYNNEI. This CDR3 is 13 amino acids long. Trimming took off 7 bases at V and 4 bases at J, with 13 bases between the two ends. The CDR3 nucleotides are TGTGCCAGCATTGGCCTAGCTAGAGAGACCCAGTACTTC. Its translation: CASIGLARETQYF.

V is TRBV12-3 or TRBV12-4 and J is TRBJ2-3; unclear D gene. The CDR3 is made up of 13 amino acids. V was shortened by 3 bases and J by 0 bases, with 4 bases between the two germline ends. In DNA form, the CDR3 reads TGTGCCAGCAGTTTTTCCAGCACAGATACGCAGTATTTT. It is translated as CASSFSSTDTQYF.

This clonotype appeared a single time. This CDR3 is CASSPLGQLNIYGYTF. As DNA, the CDR3 is TGTGCCAGCAGTCCCCTAGGGCAATTGAATATCTATGGCTACACCTTC. The chain employs TRBV6-1 and TRBJ1-2; D gene unclear. Between the trimmed V and J ends, which lost 5 bases and 4 bases, there was a span of 20 bases. The CDR3 runs 16 residues. Germline CDR1 MNHNS, CDR2 SASEGT.

The rearrangement joins TRBV6-5 to TRBJ2-7, with 9 positions matching TRBD1. CDR1 MNHEY and CDR2 SVGAGI come from the germline V gene. V was clipped by 2 bases and J by 4 bases; unmatched bases: 3. This CDR3 region has 14 residues. The CDR3 nucleotides read TGTGCCAGCAGTTACGGGGACAGGGAATACGAGCAGTACTTC. Translating gives CASSYGDREYEQYF.

This clonotype appeared once. The rearrangement links TRBV15 to TRBJ1-2; D not resolved. V was shortened by 6 bases and J by 8 bases, with 16 bases between the two germline ends. The germline CDR1 and CDR2 sequences are LNHNV and YYDKDF (reference sequence). The CDR3 has 13 amino acids. CDR3 bases: TGTGCCACCAGTCCCGACCCCGGAGAGGGCTACACCTTC. It yields the protein CATSPDPGEGYTF.

A single count supports this clonotype. V gene TRBV4-1 combines with J gene TRBJ2-7; D may be TRBD2 (6 bases). CDR3 length equals 15 residues. Trimming took 6 bases from V and 0 from J, leaving 15 bases between them. Germline CDR1 and CDR2: MGHRA and YSYEKL. CDR3 protein: CASRQVAADSYEQYV. In DNA, the CDR3 is TGCGCCAGCAGACAGGTAGCGGCCGACTCCTACGAGCAGTACGTC.

The chain couples TRBV7-3 to TRBJ2-1; D is undetermined. Germline V gene data show CDR1 as SGHTA and CDR2 as FQGTGA. The length of the CDR3 is 16 residues. The ends were cut back, 7 bases at V and 4 bases at J, with 20 bases in the middle. In DNA, the CDR3 is TGTGCCAGCACCCCCGAGCCCAGTGGGGTTTACAATGAGCAGTTCTTC. Residues: CASTPEPSGVYNEQFF. Using reference TRBV7-3 and TRBJ2-1 for the parts outside the CDR3, the full variable domain is GAGVSQTPSNKVTEKGKYVELRCDPISGHTALYWYRQSLGQGPEFLIYFQGTGAADDSGLPNDRFFAVRPEGSVSTLKIQRTERGDSAVYLCASTPEPSGVYNEQFFGPGTRLTVL.

This clonotype was seen only once. V usage is TRBV30 and J usage is TRBJ1-2, with 10 positions matching TRBD1. Germline V gene data show CDR1 as GTSNPN and CDR2 as SVGIG (reference sequence). The CDR3 contains 13 residues. The J segment lost 6 bases and the V segment lost 4 bases, leaving 5 bases of the junction unmatched. The CDR3 loop reads CAWTAGTGDGYTF. CDR3 sequence (DNA): TGTGCCTGGACCGCCGGGACAGGGGATGGCTACACCTTC.

The rearrangement uses TRBV30 and TRBJ1-1; D uncertain. CDR3 length: 12 residues. Germline CDR1 GTSNPN, CDR2 SVGIG (reference sequence). The V end was cut by 3 bases, the J end by 1 base, with 6 bases between. In DNA, the CDR3 is TGTGCCTGGAGGCCAGGGAACACTGAAGCTTTCTTT. Translating it yields CAWRPGNTEAFF.

The chain carries TRBV5-5 and TRBJ2-1; the D is unclear. Germline V CDR1 and CDR2: SGHKS, YYEKEE (reference sequence). CDR3 length equals 15 residues. The germline V and J ends were trimmed by 1 base and 1 base, with 9 bases remaining between them. The CDR3: CASSLWQESYNEQFF. The CDR3 DNA reads as TGTGCCAGCAGCTTGTGGCAGGAATCCTACAATGAGCAGTTCTTC.

CDR3 DNA sequence: TGTGCCAGCCACGACTACAATGAGCAGTTCTTC. Protein: CASHDYNEQFF. The J gene is TRBJ2-1, the V gene TRBV2; no definite D call. CDR1 SNHLY and CDR2 FYNNEI come from the germline V gene. The CDR3 sequence is 11 residues long. Between the trimmed V and J ends, which lost 8 bases and 3 bases, there was a span of 5 bases.

This chain connects TRBV19 to TRBJ2-3; D call uncertain. The CDR3 is 12 amino acids. Germline V gene sequence: CDR1 LNHDA, CDR2 SQIVND (reference sequence). Trimming stripped 1 base from V and 6 bases from J, with 5 bases between. The CDR3 spells CASSIVGDTQYF. CDR3 nucleotides: TGTGCCAGTAGTATAGTCGGGGATACGCAGTATTTT.

The V call is TRBV12-3 or TRBV12-4, the J call TRBJ1-5, with D possibly being TRBD1 (5 bases). V lost 2 bases and J lost 1, with 12 bases in between. This CDR3 has 16 amino acids. The CDR3 DNA follows: TGTGCCAGCAGTTTACAGGGTCCCACAAGCAATCAGCCCCAGCATTTT. As protein: CASSLQGPTSNQPQHF.

The chain uses TRBV7-9 and TRBJ1-1, with 7 positions matching TRBD1. Germline values: CDR1 SEHNR, CDR2 FQNEAQ (reference sequence). V lost 5 bases, J lost 3 bases, and 6 bases stayed unmatched. The CDR3 has 14 amino acids. The CDR3 here is CASSPDREYTEAFF. CDR3 nucleotide sequence: TGTGCCAGCAGCCCCGACAGGGAGTACACTGAAGCTTTCTTT.

The V call is TRBV19, the J call TRBJ2-7, with D tentatively TRBD1 (5 bases). This CDR3 is 13 amino acids long. Germline V CDR1 and CDR2: LNHDA, SQIVND (reference sequence). Trimming pared 5 bases from V and 2 bases from J, leaving 10 bases between. The CDR3, as DNA: TGTGCCAGTAGTCCTGCAGGGACCTACGAGCAGTACTTC. Protein product: CASSPAGTYEQYF.

V gene TRBV13 combines with J gene TRBJ1-2; D might be TRBD1 (5 bases). Per germline, CDR1 PRHDT and CDR2 FYEKMQ (reference sequence). This CDR3 has 14 residues. V lost 5 bases, J lost 3 bases, and 13 bases lay in between. Written as DNA, the CDR3 is TGTGCCAGCAGCCCAGGGCGGCAGGACTATGGCTACACCTTC. Translated, it gives CASSPGRQDYGYTF.

The gene calls are TRBV29-1 and TRBJ1-1; no reliable D call. V lost 2 bases and J 0 bases, leaving 4 bases between the germline ends. CDR3 size: 12 residues. Germline V CDR1 and CDR2: SQVTM, ANQGSEA. CDR3 sequence: CSVEHMNTEAFF. DNA for the CDR3: TGCAGCGTTGAACACATGAACACTGAAGCTTTCTTT.